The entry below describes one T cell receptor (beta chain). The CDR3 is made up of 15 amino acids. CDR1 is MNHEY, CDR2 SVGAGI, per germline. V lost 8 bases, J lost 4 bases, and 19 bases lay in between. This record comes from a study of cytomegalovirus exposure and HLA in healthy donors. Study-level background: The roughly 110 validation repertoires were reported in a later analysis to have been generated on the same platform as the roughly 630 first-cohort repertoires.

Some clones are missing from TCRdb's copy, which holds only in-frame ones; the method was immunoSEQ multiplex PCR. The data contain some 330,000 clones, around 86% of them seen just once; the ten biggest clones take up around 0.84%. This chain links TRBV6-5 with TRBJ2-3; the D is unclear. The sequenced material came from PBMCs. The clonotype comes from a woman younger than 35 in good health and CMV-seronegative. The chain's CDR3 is CASASSASGPDTQYF. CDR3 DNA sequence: TGTGCCAGCGCCAGTTCGGCTAGTGGCCCAGATACGCAGTATTTT.